This entry lists 10 T cell receptor beta chains sequenced from one sample in a study of T cell repertoires in cytomegalovirus infection. TCRdb called the reads again in MiXCR, with one record for every CDR3 protein. The repertoire holds hundreds of thousands of distinct CDR3 sequences, with less than 40% as singletons. The sample was PBMCs. These receptors were obtained from a human donor in good health (CMV status not recorded). Some clones in this sample may be carry-over from other donors' samples.

V is TRBV10-2 and J is TRBJ2-2; D unclear. V dropped 5 bases and J dropped 5 bases, with 9 bases sitting between them. This CDR3 has 13 residues. The germline gives CDR1 WSHSY, CDR2 SAAADI. CDR3 amino acids: CASSLTPTGELFF. CDR3 in DNA: TGCGCCAGCAGTCTAACTCCGACCGGGGAGCTGTTTTTT.

The chain couples TRBV27 to TRBJ1-3; D unresolved. There are 14 residues in the CDR3. The germline V gene has CDR1 MNHEY and CDR2 SMNVEV (reference sequence). Trimming took 0 bases from V and 2 from J, leaving 5 bases between them. CDR3: CASSLSGPGNTIYF. For the CDR3, the DNA is TGTGCCAGCAGTTTATCAGGGCCTGGAAACACCATATATTTT.

This clonotype was detected only a few times. The chain couples TRBV11-2 to TRBJ2-1; 14 bases are shared with TRBD2. CDR3 length equals 16 residues. Trimming at V came to 5 bases and at J to 8 bases, leaving 8 bases not matched to a gene. Germline CDR1 and CDR2: SGHAT and FQNNGV. Here the CDR3 DNA reads TGTGCCAGCAGCCCCCGACTAGCGGGAGGGCAGGATGAGCAGTTCTTC. Translated: CASSPRLAGGQDEQFF.

In this sample, this clonotype turned up a few times. The V gene is TRBV4-1, the J gene TRBJ1-2; D remains ambiguous. V shed 0 bases and J shed 3 bases, with 11 bases lying between them. Germline CDR1 is MGHRA and CDR2 is YSYEKL. The CDR3 loop spans 15 amino acids. DNA of the CDR3: TGCGCCAGCAGCCAAGATTCCCAGGAGGACTATGGCTACACCTTC. This translates into CASSQDSQEDYGYTF.

This clonotype came up a few times. The gene calls are TRBV27 and TRBJ2-2, with 7 bases lining up with TRBD2. The CDR3 has 17 amino acids. CDR1 is MNHEY and CDR2 is SMNVEV in the germline V gene (reference sequence). V dropped 1 base and J dropped 5; count of bases not matched to a gene: 10. The CDR3 loop reads CASSLFVLYGGTGELFF. The CDR3 DNA is TGTGCCAGCAGTTTATTTGTCCTCTACGGGGGGACCGGGGAGCTGTTTTTT.

This clonotype was picked up a small number of times. The chain is built from TRBV10-2 and TRBJ2-5, with TRBD2 matching over 12 bases. This CDR3 comprises 16 residues. In germline, CDR1 is WSHSY, CDR2 SAAADI. Trimming took 5 bases from V and 2 from J; bases not matched to a gene: 6. As DNA, the CDR3 is TGCGCCAGCAGTAAGCCTAGCGGGGGGGATCAAGAGACCCAGTACTTC. Its translation is CASSKPSGGDQETQYF.

The sample holds a few counts of this clonotype. The rearrangement joins TRBV28 to TRBJ1-5; TRBD1 matches at 7 bases. Germline-derived CDR1 and CDR2 are MDHEN and SYDVKM. The CDR3 is 15 amino acids. V was clipped by 2 bases and J by 3 bases; unmatched bases: 4. The CDR3 protein is CASSLQTGVNQPQHF. Here the CDR3 DNA reads TGTGCCAGCAGTTTACAAACAGGGGTCAATCAGCCCCAGCATTTT. Combining the CDR3 with reference TRBV28 and TRBJ1-5 gives the whole variable domain DVKVTQSSRYLVKRTGEKVFLECVQDMDHENMFWYRQDPGLGLRLIYFSYDVKMKEKGDIPEGYSVSREKKERFSLILESASTNQTSMYLCASSLQTGVNQPQHFGDGTRLSIL.

The V gene is TRBV27, the J gene TRBJ1-5; D is perhaps TRBD1 (5 bases). Germline CDR1 is MNHEY and CDR2 is SMNVEV (reference sequence). CDR3 length: 16 amino acids. With 1 base removed from V and 2 bases from J, the gap between germline ends came to 12 bases. CDR3 DNA sequence: TGTGCCAGCAGTTTATTGGGAGGGGATGGCAATCAGCCCCAGCATTTT. Translation: CASSLLGGDGNQPQHF.

This clonotype was observed a few times. The V and J genes are TRBV7-9 and TRBJ2-5; 11 bases are a match to TRBD2. V lost 5 bases and J lost 3; bases outside the gene matches: 5. CDR3 length equals 15 residues. CDR1 and CDR2 (germline): SEHNR, FQNEAQ (reference sequence). CDR3 region: CASSLSGGAEETQYF. The CDR3 DNA is TGTGCCAGCAGCCTTAGCGGGGGGGCCGAAGAGACCCAGTACTTC.

J is TRBJ1-5 and V is TRBV6-1, with a possible D match to TRBD1 (6 bases). Trimming pared 7 bases from V and 7 bases from J, leaving 23 bases between. The CDR3 has 16 amino acids. Germline V lookup: CDR1 MNHNS, CDR2 SASEGT. CDR3 bases: TGTGCCAGCATTAGCGAGTCCGGGACACTGAGCCAGCCCCAGCATTTT. This codes for CASISESGTLSQPQHF.